This TCR beta chain was profiled in a study of response to subunit inactivated influenza vaccine. Details on this clonotype: The antigen is unknown.

V lost 6 bases, J lost 4 bases, and 13 bases lay in between. This CDR3 is built from 15 residues. The V gene's germline CDR1 is SNHLY and CDR2 FYNNEI. General study findings and limits: The authors offered the suggestion that each seasonal influenza vaccination recruits few new T cells.

One entry per CDR3 protein, called by TCRdb with MiXCR from the RT-PCR reads. The repertoire holds 600,000 to 700,000 distinct CDR3 sequences, with 14% as singletons. This TCR derives from a man aged 45-65 years who received an inactivated influenza vaccine. The source was PBMCs from blood, collected less than 15 days before vaccination. This chain joins TRBV2 and TRBJ1-6; D is unresolved. CDR3 residues: CASRTDRAYNSPLHF. The DNA of the CDR3 is TGTGCCAGCAGAACTGATCGCGCTTATAATTCACCCCTCCACTTT.